This TCR beta chain emerged from a study of cytomegalovirus exposure and HLA in healthy donors. Study as a whole: Early on, a data release was issued that held 80 million or so unique TCRs from HLA-typed donors.

The PCR used 60 Vbeta and 13 Jbeta primers. The protocol was immunoSEQ multiplex PCR, while the TCRdb copy is restricted to in-frame clones and leaves out a portion. The table has about 170,000 clones, around 72% seen once. The V and J ends lost 3 bases and 6 bases, in that order; junction bases with no gene match: 11. Germline values: CDR1 GTSNPN, CDR2 SVGIG (reference sequence). The CDR3 totals 16 residues. Study-wide results and limits: In a later analysis, across HLA loci, associated TCR counts were highest for DRB1, lowest for HLA-C. What a later analysis reportedly showed was that an Asian-associated ancestry cluster had fewer N-insertions than the roughly 700-donor mean.

Concerning this clone itself: Its antigen is not identified.

Samples came from healthy bone marrow donors. Sequencing used PBMCs. The source is a woman aged 50 to 60 in good health and CMV-seropositive. The chain combines TRBV30 with TRBJ2-2, with 9 bases that match TRBD2. DNA for the CDR3: TGTGCCTGGAGGTTGGGACTAGCTTCTAAGGCCGGGGAGCTGTTTTTT. Residues: CAWRLGLASKAGELFF.